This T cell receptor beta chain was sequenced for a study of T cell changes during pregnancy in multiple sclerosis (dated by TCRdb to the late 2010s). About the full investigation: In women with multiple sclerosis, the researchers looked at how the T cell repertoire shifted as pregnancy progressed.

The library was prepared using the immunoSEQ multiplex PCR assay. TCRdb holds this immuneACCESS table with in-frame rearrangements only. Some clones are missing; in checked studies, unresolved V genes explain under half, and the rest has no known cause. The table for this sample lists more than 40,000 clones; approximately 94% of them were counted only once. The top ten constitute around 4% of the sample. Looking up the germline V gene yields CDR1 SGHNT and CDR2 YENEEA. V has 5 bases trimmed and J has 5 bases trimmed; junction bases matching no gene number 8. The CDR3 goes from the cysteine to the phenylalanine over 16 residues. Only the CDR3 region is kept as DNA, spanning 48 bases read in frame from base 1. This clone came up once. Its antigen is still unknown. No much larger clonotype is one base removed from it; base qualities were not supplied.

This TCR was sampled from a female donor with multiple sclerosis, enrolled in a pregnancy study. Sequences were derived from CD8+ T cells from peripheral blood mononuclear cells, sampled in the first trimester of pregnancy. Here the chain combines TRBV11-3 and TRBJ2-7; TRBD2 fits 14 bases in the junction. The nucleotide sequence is TGTGCCAGCAGCCCCTCGGGACTAGCGGGAGTTCACGAGCAGTACTTC. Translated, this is CASSPSGLAGVHEQYF. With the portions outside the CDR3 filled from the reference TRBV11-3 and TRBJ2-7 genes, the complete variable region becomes EAGVVQSPRYKIIEKKQPVAFWCNPISGHNTLYWYLQNLGQGPELLIRYENEEAVDDSQLPKDRFSAERLKGVDSTLKIQPAELGDSAVYLCASSPSGLAGVHEQYFGPGTRLTVT.